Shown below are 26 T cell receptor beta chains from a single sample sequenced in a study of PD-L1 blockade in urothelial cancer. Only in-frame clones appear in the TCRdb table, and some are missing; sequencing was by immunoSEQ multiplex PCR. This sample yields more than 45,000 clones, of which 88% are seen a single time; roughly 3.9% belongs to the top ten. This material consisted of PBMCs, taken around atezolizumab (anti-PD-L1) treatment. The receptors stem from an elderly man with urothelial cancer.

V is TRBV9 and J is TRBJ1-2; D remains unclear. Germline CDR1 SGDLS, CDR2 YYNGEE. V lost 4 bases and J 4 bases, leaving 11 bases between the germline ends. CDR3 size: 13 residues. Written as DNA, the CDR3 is TGTGCCAGCAGCTCTCAGGATACCTATGGCTACACCTTC. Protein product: CASSSQDTYGYTF.

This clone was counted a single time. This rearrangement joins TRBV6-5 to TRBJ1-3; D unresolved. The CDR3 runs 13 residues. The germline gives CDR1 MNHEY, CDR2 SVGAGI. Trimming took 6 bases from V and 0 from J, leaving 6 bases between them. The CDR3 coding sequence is TGTGCCAGCAGCCAAAACTCTGGAAACACCATATATTTT. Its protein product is CASSQNSGNTIYF.

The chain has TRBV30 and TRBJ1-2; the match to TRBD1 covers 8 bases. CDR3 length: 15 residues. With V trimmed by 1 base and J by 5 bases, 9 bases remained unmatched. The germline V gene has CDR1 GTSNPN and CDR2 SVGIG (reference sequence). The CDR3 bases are TGTGCCTGGAGTGCGGACAGGGTGCTCATTTATGGCTACACCTTC. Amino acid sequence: CAWSADRVLIYGYTF.

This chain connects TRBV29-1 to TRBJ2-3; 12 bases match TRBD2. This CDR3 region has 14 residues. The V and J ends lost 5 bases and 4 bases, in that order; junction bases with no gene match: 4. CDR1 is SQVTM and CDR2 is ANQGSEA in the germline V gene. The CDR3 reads CSVLLAGGPDTQYF. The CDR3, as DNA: TGCAGCGTTCTGCTAGCGGGAGGGCCAGATACGCAGTATTTT.

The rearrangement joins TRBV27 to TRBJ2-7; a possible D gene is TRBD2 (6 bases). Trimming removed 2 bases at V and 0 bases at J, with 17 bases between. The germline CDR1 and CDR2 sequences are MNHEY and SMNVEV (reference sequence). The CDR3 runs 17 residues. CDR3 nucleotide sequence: TGTGCCAGCAGTTTAAGGTTTGGCCTAGCGAGCTCCTACGAGCAGTACTTC. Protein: CASSLRFGLASSYEQYF.

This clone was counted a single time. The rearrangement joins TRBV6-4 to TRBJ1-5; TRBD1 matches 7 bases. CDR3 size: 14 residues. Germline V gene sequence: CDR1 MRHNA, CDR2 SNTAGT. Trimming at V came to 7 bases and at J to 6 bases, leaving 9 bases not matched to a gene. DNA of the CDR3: TGTGCCAGCATGCGTAGGGGGCTTAGTCAGCCCCAGCATTTT. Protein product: CASMRRGLSQPQHF.

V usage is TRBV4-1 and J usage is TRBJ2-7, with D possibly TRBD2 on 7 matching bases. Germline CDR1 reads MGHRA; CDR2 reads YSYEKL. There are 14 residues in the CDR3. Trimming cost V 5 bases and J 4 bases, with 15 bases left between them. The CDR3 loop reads CASSSGAGDYEQYF. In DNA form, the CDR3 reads TGCGCCAGCAGCTCAGGGGCGGGGGATTACGAGCAGTACTTC.

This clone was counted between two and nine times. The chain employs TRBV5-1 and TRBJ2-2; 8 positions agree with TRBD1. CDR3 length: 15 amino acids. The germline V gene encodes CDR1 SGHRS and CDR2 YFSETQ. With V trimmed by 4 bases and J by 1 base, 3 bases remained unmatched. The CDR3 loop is CASSPGTGNTGELFF. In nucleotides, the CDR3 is TGCGCCAGCAGCCCCGGGACAGGGAACACCGGGGAGCTGTTTTTT.

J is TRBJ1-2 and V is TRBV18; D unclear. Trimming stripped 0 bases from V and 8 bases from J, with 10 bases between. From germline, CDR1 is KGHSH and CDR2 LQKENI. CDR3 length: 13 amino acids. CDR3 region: CASSPPGPGGYTF. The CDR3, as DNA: TGTGCCAGCTCACCACCAGGTCCGGGAGGCTACACCTTC.

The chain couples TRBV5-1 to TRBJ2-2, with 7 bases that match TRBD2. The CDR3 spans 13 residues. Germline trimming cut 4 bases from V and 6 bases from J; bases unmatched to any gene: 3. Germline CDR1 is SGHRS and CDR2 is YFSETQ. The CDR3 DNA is TGCGCCAGCAGCGACGGACTAGCCGGGGAGCTGTTTTTT. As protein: CASSDGLAGELFF.

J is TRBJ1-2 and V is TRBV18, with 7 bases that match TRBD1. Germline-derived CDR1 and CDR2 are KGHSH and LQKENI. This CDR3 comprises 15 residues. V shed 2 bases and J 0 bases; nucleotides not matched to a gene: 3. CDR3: CASSPGTEPNYGYTF. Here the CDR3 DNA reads TGTGCCAGCTCACCAGGGACAGAGCCTAACTATGGCTACACCTTC.

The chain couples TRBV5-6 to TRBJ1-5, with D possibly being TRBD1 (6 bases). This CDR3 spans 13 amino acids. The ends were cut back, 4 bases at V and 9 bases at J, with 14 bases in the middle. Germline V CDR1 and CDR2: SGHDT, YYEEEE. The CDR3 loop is CASSGGPGLPQHF. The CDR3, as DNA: TGTGCCAGCAGCGGGGGCCCCGGACTGCCCCAGCATTTT.

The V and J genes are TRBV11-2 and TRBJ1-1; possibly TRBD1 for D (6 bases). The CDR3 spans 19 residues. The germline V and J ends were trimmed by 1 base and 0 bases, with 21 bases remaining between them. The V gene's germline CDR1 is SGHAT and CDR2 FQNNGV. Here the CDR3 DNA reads TGTGCCAGCAGCTTAGGGGGCCTTTCGGCAGGGGCATTGAACACTGAAGCTTTCTTT. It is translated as CASSLGGLSAGALNTEAFF. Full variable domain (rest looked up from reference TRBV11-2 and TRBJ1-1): EAGVAQSPRYKIIEKRQSVAFWCNPISGHATLYWYQQILGQGPKLLIQFQNNGVVDDSQLPKDRFSAERLKGVDSTLKIQPAKLEDSAVYLCASSLGGLSAGALNTEAFFGQGTRLTVV.

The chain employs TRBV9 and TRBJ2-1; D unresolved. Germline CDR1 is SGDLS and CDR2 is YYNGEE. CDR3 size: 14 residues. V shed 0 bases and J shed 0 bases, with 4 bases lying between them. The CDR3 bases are TGTGCCAGCAGCGTAGACGGCTCCTACAATGAGCAGTTCTTC. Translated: CASSVDGSYNEQFF.

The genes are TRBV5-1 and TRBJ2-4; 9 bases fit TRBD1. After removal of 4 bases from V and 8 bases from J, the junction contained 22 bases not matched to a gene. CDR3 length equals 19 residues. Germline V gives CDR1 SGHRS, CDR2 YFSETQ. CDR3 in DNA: TGCGCCAGCAGCCCGACGGTCACAGGGGGCCATCTTAACTCGGACATTCAGTACTTC. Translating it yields CASSPTVTGGHLNSDIQYF.

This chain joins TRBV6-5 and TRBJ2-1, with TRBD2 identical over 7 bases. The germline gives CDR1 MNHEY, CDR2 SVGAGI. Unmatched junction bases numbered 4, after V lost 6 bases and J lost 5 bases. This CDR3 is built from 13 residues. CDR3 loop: CASRASGDNEQFF. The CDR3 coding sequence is TGTGCCAGCAGAGCAAGCGGGGACAATGAGCAGTTCTTC.

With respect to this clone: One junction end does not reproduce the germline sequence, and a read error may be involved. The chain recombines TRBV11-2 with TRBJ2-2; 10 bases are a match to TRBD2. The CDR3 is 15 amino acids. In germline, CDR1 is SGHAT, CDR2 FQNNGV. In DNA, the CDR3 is TGTGCCACCATCCCGGGACTAGCGAATACCGGGGAGCTGTTTTTT. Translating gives CATIPGLANTGELFF.

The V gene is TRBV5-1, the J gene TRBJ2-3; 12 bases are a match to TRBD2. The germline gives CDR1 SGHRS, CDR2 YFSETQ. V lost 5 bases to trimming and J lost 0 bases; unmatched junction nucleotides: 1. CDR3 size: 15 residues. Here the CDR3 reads CASSLAGGSTDTQYF. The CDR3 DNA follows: TGCGCCAGCAGTCTAGCGGGAGGGAGCACAGATACGCAGTATTTT.

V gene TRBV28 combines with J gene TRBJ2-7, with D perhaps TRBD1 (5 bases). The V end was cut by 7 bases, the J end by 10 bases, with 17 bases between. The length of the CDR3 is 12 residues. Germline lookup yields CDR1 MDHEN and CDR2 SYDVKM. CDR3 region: CASTDNTQIQYF. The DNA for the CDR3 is TGTGCCAGCACGGACAATACCCAAATTCAGTACTTC.

The CDR3 nucleotides are TGTGCCAGTAGTACCCGGCGGGGACTAGCGAACAATGAGCAGTTCTTC. It encodes CASSTRRGLANNEQFF. V gene TRBV19 combines with J gene TRBJ2-1, with 10 bases matching TRBD2. The germline CDR1 and CDR2 sequences are LNHDA and SQIVND (reference sequence). V dropped 4 bases and J dropped 5; count of bases not matched to a gene: 8. This CDR3 has 16 residues.

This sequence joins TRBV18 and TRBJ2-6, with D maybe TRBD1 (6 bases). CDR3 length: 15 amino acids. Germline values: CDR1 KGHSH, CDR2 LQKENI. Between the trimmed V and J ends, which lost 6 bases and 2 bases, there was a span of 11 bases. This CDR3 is CASSKTGPGANVLTF. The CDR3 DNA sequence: TGTGCCAGCTCCAAAACAGGGCCTGGGGCCAACGTCCTGACTTTC. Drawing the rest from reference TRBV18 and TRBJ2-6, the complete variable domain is NAGVMQNPRHLVRRRGQEARLRCSPMKGHSHVYWYRQLPEEGLKFMVYLQKENIIDESGMPKERFSAEFPKEGPSILRIQQVVRGDSAAYFCASSKTGPGANVLTFGAGSRLTVL.

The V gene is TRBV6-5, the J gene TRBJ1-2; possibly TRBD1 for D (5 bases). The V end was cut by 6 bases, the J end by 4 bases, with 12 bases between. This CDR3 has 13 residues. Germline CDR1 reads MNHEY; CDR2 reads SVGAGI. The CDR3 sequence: CASRQVIGYGYTF. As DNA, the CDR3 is TGTGCCAGCAGACAGGTTATCGGCTATGGCTACACCTTC.

CDR3 nucleotide sequence: TGCGCCAGCAGTCCCGGTAGAGATGGCTACACCTTC. Translated, it gives CASSPGRDGYTF. The genes are TRBV5-1 and TRBJ1-2; D not certain. This CDR3 contains 12 residues. CDR1 is SGHRS and CDR2 is YFSETQ in the germline V gene. Trimming shortened V by 5 bases and J by 6 bases, and 11 bases separated the two germline ends.

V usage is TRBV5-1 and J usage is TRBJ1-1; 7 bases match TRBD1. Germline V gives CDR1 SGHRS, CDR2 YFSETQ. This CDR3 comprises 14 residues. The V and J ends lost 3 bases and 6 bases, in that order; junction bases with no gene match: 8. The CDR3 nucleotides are TGCGCCAGCAGCTCCCGGGACAGACTTGCTGAAGCTTTCTTT. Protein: CASSSRDRLAEAFF. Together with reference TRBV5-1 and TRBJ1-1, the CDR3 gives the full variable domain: KAGVTQTPRYLIKTRGQQVTLSCSPISGHRSVSWYQQTPGQGLQFLFEYFSETQRNKGNFPGRFSGRQFSNSRSEMNVSTLELGDSALYLCASSSRDRLAEAFFGQGTRLTVV.

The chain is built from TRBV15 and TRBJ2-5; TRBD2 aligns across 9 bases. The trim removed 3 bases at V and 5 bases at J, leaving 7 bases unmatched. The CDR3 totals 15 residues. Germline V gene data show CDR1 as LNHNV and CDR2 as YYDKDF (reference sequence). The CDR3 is CATSRIAGAPETQYF. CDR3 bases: TGTGCCACCAGCAGGATAGCGGGAGCTCCCGAGACCCAGTACTTC.

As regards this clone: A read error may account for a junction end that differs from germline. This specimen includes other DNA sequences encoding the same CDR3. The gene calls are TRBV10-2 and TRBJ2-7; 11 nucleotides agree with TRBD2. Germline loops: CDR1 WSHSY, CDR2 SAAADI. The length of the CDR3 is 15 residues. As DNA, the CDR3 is TGTGCCAGCAGTACTAGCGGGAGACGCGGGGACGAGCAGTACTTC. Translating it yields CASSTSGRRGDEQYF.